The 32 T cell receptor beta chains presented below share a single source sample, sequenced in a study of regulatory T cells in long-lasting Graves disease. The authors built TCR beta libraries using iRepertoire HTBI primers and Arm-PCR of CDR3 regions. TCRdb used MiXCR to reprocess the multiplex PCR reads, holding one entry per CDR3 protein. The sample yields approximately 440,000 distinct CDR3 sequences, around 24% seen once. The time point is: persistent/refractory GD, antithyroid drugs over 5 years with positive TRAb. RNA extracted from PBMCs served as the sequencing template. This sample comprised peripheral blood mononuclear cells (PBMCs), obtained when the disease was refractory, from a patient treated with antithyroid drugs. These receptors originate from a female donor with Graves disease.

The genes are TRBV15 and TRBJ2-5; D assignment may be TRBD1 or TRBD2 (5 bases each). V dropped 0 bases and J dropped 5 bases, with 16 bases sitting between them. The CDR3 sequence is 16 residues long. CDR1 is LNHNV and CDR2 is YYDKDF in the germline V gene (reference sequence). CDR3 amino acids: CATSRDGTLERETQYF. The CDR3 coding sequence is TGTGCCACCAGCAGAGACGGGACCCTCGAACGGGAGACCCAGTACTTC.

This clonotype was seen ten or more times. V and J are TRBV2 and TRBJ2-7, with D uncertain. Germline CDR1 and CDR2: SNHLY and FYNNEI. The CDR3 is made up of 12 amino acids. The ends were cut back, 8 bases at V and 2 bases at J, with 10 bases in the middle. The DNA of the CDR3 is TGTGCCAGCTTAAGGTCTACCTACGAGCAGTACTTC. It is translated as CASLRSTYEQYF.

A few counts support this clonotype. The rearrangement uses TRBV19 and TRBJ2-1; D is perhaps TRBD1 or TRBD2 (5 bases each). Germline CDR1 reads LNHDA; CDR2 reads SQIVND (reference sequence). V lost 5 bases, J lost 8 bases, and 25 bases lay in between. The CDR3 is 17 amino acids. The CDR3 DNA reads TGTGCCAGTAGTTCAGACTACCGGGGACCCAAGCTGTATGAGCAGTTCTTC. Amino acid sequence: CASSSDYRGPKLYEQFF.

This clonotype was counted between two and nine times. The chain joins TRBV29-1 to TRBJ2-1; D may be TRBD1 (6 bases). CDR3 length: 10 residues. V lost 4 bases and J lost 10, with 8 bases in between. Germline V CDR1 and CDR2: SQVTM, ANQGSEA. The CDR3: CSVGGHEQFF. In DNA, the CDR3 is TGCAGCGTTGGGGGACACGAGCAGTTCTTC.

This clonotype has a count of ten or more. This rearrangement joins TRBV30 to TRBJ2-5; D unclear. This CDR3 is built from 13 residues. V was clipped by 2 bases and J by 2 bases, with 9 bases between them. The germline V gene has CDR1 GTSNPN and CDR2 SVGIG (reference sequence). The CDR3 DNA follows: TGTGCCTGGAGTACGCGAGGACAAGAGACCCAGTACTTC. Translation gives CAWSTRGQETQYF.

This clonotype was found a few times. CDR3 DNA sequence: TGCGCCAGCAGCTTACTCGGGGAGGAGCAGCCCCAGCATTTT. It yields the protein CASSLLGEEQPQHF. The genes are TRBV5-1 and TRBJ1-5; no firm D call. The CDR3 is 14 residues long. The V end lost 2 bases, the J end lost 7 bases, and 13 bases lay between the germline ends. Germline V gene sequence: CDR1 SGHRS, CDR2 YFSETQ.

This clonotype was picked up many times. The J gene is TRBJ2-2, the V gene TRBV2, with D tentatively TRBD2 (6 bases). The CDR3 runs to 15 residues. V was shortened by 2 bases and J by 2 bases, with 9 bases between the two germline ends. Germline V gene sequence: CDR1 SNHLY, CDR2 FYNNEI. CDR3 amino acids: CASSEYGTNTGELFF. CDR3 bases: TGTGCCAGCAGTGAATATGGGACTAACACCGGGGAGCTGTTTTTT.

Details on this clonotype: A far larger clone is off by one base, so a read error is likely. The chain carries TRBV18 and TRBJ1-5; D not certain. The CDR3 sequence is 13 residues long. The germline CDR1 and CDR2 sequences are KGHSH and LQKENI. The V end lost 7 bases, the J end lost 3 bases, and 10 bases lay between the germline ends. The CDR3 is CASLPGSNQPQHF. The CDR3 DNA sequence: TGTGCCAGCTTACCGGGATCCAATCAGCCCCAGCATTTT.

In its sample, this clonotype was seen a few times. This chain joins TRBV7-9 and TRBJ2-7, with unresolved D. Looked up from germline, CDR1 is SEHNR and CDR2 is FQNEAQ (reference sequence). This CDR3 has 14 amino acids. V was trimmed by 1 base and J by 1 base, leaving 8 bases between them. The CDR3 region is CASSLVVRSYEQYF. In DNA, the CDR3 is TGTGCCAGCAGCTTAGTCGTGCGTTCCTACGAGCAGTACTTC.

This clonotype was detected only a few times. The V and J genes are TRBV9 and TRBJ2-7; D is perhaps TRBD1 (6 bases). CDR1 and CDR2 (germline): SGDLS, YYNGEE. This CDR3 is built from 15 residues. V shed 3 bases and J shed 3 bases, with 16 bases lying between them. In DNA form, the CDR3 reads TGTGCCAGCAGCGCCTCCCCGGCAGGGGTCTACGAGCAGTACTTC. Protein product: CASSASPAGVYEQYF.

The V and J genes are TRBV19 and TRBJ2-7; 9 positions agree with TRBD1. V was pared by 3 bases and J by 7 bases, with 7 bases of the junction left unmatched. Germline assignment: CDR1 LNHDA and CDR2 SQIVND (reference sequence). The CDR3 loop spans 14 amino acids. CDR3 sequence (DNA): TGTGCCAGTAGTATCCGGGACAGGGCAGGGGAGCAGTACTTC. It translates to CASSIRDRAGEQYF. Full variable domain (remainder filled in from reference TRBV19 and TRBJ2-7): DGGITQSPKYLFRKEGQNVTLSCEQNLNHDAMYWYRQDPGQGLRLIYYSQIVNDFQKGDIAEGYSVSREKKESFPLTVTSAQKNPTAFYLCASSIRDRAGEQYFGPGTRLTVT.

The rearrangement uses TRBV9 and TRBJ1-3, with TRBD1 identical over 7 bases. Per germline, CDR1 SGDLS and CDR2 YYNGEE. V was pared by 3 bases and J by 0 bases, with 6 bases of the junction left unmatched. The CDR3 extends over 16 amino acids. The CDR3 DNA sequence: TGTGCCAGCAGCGGGAAGGGACAGTTCTCTGGAAACACCATATATTTT. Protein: CASSGKGQFSGNTIYF.

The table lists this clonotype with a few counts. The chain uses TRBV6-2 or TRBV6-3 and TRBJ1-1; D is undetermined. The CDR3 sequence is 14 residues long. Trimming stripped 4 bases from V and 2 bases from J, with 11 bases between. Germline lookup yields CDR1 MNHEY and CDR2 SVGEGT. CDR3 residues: CASSFGLSNTEAFF. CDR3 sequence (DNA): TGTGCCAGCAGTTTCGGGCTCTCCAACACTGAAGCTTTCTTT.

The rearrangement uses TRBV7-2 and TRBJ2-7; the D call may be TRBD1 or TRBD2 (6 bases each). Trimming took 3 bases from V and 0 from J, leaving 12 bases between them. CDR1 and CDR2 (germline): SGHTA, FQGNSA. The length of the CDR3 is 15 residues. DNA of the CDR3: TGTGCCAGCAGCTTGGGAGGACAGAGCTCCTACGAGCAGTACTTC. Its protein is CASSLGGQSSYEQYF. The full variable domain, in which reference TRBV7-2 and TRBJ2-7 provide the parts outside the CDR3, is GAGVSQSPSNKVTEKGKDVELRCDPISGHTALYWYRQSLGQGLEFLIYFQGNSAPDKSGLPSDRFSAERTGGSVSTLTIQRTQQEDSAVYLCASSLGGQSSYEQYFGPGTRLTVT.

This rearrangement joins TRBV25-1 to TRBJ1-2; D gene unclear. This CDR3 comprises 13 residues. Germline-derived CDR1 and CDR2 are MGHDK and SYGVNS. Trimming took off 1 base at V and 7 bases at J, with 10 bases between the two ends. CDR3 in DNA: TGTGCCAGCAGTGAATTCTCGGGGTTTGGCTACACCTTC. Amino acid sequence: CASSEFSGFGYTF.

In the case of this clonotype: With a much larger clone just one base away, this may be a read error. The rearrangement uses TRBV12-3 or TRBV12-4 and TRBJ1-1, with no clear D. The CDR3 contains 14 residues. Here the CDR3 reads CASSWIRANTGAFF. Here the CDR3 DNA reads TGTGCCAGCAGCTGGATCCGGGCGAACACTGGAGCTTTCTTT.

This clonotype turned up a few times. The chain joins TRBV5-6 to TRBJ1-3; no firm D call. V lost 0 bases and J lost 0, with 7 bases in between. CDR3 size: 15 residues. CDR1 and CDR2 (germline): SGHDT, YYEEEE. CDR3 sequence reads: CASSLDTSSGNTIYF. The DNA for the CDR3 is TGTGCCAGCAGCTTGGACACGAGCTCTGGAAACACCATATATTTT.

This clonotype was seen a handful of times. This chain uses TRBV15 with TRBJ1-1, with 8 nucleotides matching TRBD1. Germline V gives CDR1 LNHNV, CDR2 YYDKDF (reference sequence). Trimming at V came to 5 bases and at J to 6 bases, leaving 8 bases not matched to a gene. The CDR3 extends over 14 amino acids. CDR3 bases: TGTGCCACCAGCTCGGACGACAGGGGCGCTGAAGCTTTCTTT. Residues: CATSSDDRGAEAFF.

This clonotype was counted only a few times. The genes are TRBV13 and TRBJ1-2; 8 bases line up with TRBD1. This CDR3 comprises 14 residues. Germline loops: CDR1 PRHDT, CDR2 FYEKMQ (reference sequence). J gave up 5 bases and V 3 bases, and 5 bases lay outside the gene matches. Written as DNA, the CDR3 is TGTGCCAGCAGCTTCCGGGACAGGTTATATGGCTACACCTTC. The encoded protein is CASSFRDRLYGYTF. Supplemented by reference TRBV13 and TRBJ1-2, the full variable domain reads AAGVIQSPRHLIKEKRETATLKCYPIPRHDTVYWYQQGPGQDPQFLISFYEKMQSDKGSIPDRFSAQQFSDYHSELNMSSLELGDSALYFCASSFRDRLYGYTFGSGTRLTVV.

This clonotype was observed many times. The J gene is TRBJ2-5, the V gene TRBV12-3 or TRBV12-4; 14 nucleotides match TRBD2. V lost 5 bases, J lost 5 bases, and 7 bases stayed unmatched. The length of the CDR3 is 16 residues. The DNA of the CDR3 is TGTGCCAGCAGTCCCGGACTAGCGGGAGGAGACGAGACCCAGTACTTC. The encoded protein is CASSPGLAGGDETQYF.

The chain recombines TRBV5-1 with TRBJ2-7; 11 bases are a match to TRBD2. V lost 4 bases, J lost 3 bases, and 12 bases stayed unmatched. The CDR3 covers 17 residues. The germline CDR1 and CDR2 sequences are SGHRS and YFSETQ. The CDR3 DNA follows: TGCGCCAGCAGCGGGGTCCCGGGACTAGCGGTAAACTACGAGCAGTACTTC. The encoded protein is CASSGVPGLAVNYEQYF.

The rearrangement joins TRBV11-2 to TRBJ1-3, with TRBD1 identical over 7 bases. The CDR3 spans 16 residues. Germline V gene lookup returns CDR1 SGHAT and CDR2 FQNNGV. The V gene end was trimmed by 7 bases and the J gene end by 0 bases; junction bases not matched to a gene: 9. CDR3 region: CASNRIGTVSGNTIYF. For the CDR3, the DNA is TGTGCCAGCAACCGTATCGGGACAGTCTCTGGAAACACCATATATTTT.

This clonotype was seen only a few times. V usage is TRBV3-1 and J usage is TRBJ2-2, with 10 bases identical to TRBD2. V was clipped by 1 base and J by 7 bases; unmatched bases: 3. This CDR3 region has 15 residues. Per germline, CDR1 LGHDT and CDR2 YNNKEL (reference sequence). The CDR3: CASSQGGLAFGELFF. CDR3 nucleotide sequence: TGTGCCAGCAGCCAAGGGGGACTAGCGTTCGGGGAGCTGTTTTTT.

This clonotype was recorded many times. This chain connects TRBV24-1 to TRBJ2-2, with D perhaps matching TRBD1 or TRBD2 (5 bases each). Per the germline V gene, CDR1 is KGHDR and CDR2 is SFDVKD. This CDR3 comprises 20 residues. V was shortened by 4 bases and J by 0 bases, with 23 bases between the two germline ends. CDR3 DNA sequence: TGTGCCACCAGTGACCAACAGTTCTCCCGGGACGTCGCGAACACCGGGGAGCTGTTTTTT. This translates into CATSDQQFSRDVANTGELFF.

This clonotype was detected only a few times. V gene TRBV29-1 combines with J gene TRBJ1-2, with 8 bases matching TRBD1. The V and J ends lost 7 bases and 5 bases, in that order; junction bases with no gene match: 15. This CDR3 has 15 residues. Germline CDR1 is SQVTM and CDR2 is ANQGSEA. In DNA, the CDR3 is TGCAGCGCCACTCAGAGTCAGGGGGCGGTGTATGGCTACACCTTC. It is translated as CSATQSQGAVYGYTF.

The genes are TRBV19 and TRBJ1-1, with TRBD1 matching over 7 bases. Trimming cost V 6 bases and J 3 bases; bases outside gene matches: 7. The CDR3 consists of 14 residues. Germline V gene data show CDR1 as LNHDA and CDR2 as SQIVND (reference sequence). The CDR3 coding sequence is TGTGCCAGTAGGCTAAGCAGGGGGTACACTGAAGCTTTCTTT. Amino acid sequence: CASRLSRGYTEAFF. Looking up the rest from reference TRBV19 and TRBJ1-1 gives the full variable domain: DGGITQSPKYLFRKEGQNVTLSCEQNLNHDAMYWYRQDPGQGLRLIYYSQIVNDFQKGDIAEGYSVSREKKESFPLTVTSAQKNPTAFYLCASRLSRGYTEAFFGQGTRLTVV.

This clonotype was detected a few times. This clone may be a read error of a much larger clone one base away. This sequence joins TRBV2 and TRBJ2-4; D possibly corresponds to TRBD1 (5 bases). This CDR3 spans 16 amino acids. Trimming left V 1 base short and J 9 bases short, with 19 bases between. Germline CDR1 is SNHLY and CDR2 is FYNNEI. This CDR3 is CASSEGGDFGLGIQYF. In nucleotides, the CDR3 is TGTGCCAGCAGTGAAGGGGGCGACTTTGGTTTAGGCATTCAGTACTTC.

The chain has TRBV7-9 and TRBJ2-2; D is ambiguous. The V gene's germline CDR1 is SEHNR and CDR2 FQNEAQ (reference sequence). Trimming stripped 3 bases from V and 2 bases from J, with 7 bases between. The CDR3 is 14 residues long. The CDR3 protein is CASSFISNTGELFF. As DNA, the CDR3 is TGTGCCAGCAGCTTTATAAGCAACACCGGGGAGCTGTTTTTT. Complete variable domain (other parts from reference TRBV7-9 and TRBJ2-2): DTGVSQNPRHKITKRGQNVTFRCDPISEHNRLYWYRQTLGQGPEFLTYFQNEAQLEKSRLLSDRFSAERPKGSFSTLEIQRTEQGDSAMYLCASSFISNTGELFFGEGSRLTVL.

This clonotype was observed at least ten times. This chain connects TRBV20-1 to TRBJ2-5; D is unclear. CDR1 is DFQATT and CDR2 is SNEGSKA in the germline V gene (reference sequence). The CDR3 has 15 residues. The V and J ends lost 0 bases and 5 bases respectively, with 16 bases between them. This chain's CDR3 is CSARDSLLGTETQYF. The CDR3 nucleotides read TGCAGTGCTAGAGATAGCCTCTTGGGTACGGAGACCCAGTACTTC.

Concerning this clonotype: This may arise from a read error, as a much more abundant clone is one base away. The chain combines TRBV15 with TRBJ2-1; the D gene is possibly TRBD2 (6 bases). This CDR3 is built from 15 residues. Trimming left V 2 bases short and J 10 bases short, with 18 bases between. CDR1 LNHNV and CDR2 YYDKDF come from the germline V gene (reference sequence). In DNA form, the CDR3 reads TGTGCCACCAGCAGACCTGGGGGGAATGGCTACGAGCAGTTCTTC. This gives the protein CATSRPGGNGYEQFF.

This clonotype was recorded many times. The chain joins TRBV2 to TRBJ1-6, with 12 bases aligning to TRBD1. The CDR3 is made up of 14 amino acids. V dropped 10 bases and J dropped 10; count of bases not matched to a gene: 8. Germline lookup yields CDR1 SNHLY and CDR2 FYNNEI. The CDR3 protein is CATEGDRGLSPLHF. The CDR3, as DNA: TGTGCCACCGAGGGGGACAGGGGGCTGTCACCCCTCCACTTT.

CDR3 residues: CASSPTSADYEQYF. CDR3 bases: TGTGCCAGCAGTCCGACTAGCGCAGATTACGAGCAGTACTTC. The chain has TRBV6-1 and TRBJ2-7, with 8 bases that match TRBD2. Per germline, CDR1 MNHNS and CDR2 SASEGT. The V and J ends lost 5 bases and 4 bases, in that order; junction bases with no gene match: 7. The CDR3 is 14 amino acids.